Below are 10 T cell receptor beta chains sequenced from a single sample in a study of blood T cells in healthy people across ages. For the second PCR, which ran for roughly 7 to 11 cycles, a sample-barcoded 5' primer and a J-beta primer mix were used. In TCRdb, the 5' RACE reads were re-called with MiXCR into one record per CDR3 protein. The data contain hundreds of thousands of distinct CDR3 sequences, 25% to 30% of them singletons. The specimen sequenced was blood. Receptor source: a woman of 80 years or more in good health.

Note on this clonotype: A much larger clone differs from this one at a single base, so this may be a read error. The CDR3 sequence is CASSQERESQPRHF. DNA for the CDR3: TGCGCCAGCAGCCAAGAACGAGAGTCTCAGCCCCGGCATTTT. This rearrangement joins TRBV4-3 to TRBJ1-5; D unclear. Germline CDR1 is LGHNA and CDR2 is YSLEER. CDR3 length equals 14 residues.

This clonotype was seen many times. The V call is TRBV12-3 or TRBV12-4, the J call TRBJ2-1; maybe TRBD2 (6 bases). The V gene lost 3 bases and the J gene lost 4 bases, with 19 bases spanning the gap. CDR3 length: 17 amino acids. CDR3 region: CASSLTAGRGRYNEQFF. The CDR3 DNA reads TGTGCCAGCAGTTTGACGGCGGGTCGGGGGAGATACAATGAGCAGTTCTTC.

This clonotype has a count of ten or more. The rearrangement joins TRBV6-5 to TRBJ1-5; D gene uncertain. Trimming stripped 0 bases from V and 4 bases from J, with 4 bases between. Per the germline V gene, CDR1 is MNHEY and CDR2 is SVGAGI. The CDR3 has 13 amino acids. CDR3 sequence: CASSYSKNQPQHF. The CDR3 DNA sequence: TGTGCCAGCAGTTACTCGAAGAATCAGCCCCAGCATTTT.

This clonotype was observed many times. V gene TRBV6-5 combines with J gene TRBJ2-1; 7 positions agree with TRBD1. Germline V CDR1 and CDR2: MNHEY, SVGAGI. The length of the CDR3 is 19 residues. Trimming took 0 bases from V and 6 from J; bases not matched to a gene: 17. The DNA of the CDR3 is TGTGCCAGCAGTTACTCATACCGGCAGGGGCGACAGGGCGGCAATGAGCAGTTCTTC. Translated: CASSYSYRQGRQGGNEQFF.

CDR3 in DNA: TGTGCCAGTGACAGGAGGAACACTGAAGCTTTCTTT. Residues: CASDRRNTEAFF. The V call is TRBV30, the J call TRBJ1-1, with a tentative D call TRBD1 (6 bases). Germline V gives CDR1 GTSNPN, CDR2 SVGIG (reference sequence). V gave up 8 bases and J gave up 1 base, with 11 bases separating them. This CDR3 contains 12 residues.

This clonotype was observed at least ten times. The rearrangement joins TRBV6-1 to TRBJ1-5; 9 positions match TRBD1. Germline V lookup: CDR1 MNHNS, CDR2 SASEGT. The J segment lost 4 bases and the V segment lost 7 bases, leaving 8 bases of the junction unmatched. The CDR3 runs to 15 residues. The CDR3 here is CASNRDRVVNQPQHF. Here the CDR3 DNA reads TGTGCCAGCAACAGGGACAGGGTCGTTAATCAGCCCCAGCATTTT.

This clonotype was seen more than once but under ten times. The chain employs TRBV12-3 or TRBV12-4 and TRBJ2-3, with D possibly matching TRBD2 (5 bases). The CDR3 loop spans 14 amino acids. Trimming stripped 5 bases from V and 11 bases from J, with 20 bases between. CDR3 DNA: TGTGCCAGCAGTCGATCTTCGGAGGCTGGAAAGCAGTATTTT. Protein: CASSRSSEAGKQYF.

V gene TRBV6-2 or TRBV6-3 combines with J gene TRBJ1-1; 7 nucleotides agree with TRBD1. The germline V gene has CDR1 MNHEY and CDR2 SVGEGT. V was pared by 6 bases and J by 6 bases, with 13 bases of the junction left unmatched. The CDR3 is 15 amino acids. CDR3 protein: CASRPRQGAIAEAFF. CDR3 in DNA: TGTGCCAGCAGACCTCGACAGGGAGCCATCGCTGAAGCTTTCTTT.

A word on this clonotype: A read error may explain this, as a much larger clone is one base away. The chain uses TRBV12-3 or TRBV12-4 and TRBJ1-4, with 9 bases that match TRBD1. The CDR3 totals 16 residues. CDR3 DNA: TGTGCCGGCAGTTCCCGCAGGGACAGGGAAGCTGAAAAACTGTTTTTT. Protein: CAGSSRRDREAEKLFF.

The V and J genes are TRBV24-1 and TRBJ2-2; D unresolved. The CDR3 has 17 residues. Germline values: CDR1 KGHDR, CDR2 SFDVKD. V lost 0 bases, J lost 3 bases, and 13 bases lay in between. The CDR3 nucleotides read TGTGCCACCAGTGATTTGGGGAAATCTAGAGACACCGGGGAGCTGTTTTTT. As protein: CATSDLGKSRDTGELFF.